One T cell receptor (beta chain) is described in this entry. This entry belongs to a study of T cells after somatic rescue of genetic block. The CDR3 contains 14 residues. Trimming shortened V by 3 bases and J by 2 bases, and 7 bases separated the two germline ends. Germline loops: CDR1 LNHDA, CDR2 SQIVND (reference sequence). The method was immunoSEQ multiplex PCR; TCRdb's version includes in-frame clones alone and lacks a portion of them. The sample contains approximately 88,000 clones, over 80% of which appear only once. V gene TRBV19 combines with J gene TRBJ2-2; D is unclear. Input material: peripheral blood mononuclear cells (PBMCs). The sequence was collected from a woman aged 18-29 years. The CDR3 spells CASSILTNTGELFF. In DNA, the CDR3 is TGTGCCAGTAGTATCCTTACAAACACCGGGGAGCTGTTTTTT.